This is a list of T cell receptor beta chains from one sample in a study of OX40 agonist ivuxolimab in advanced cancers. The protocol was immunoSEQ multiplex PCR, while the TCRdb copy is restricted to in-frame clones and leaves out a portion. Here the sample spans 35,000 to 40,000 clones, 60% to 85% being singletons. Sequenced here: CD4+ or CD8+ T cells sorted from blood, sampled in a trial of the OX40 agonist ivuxolimab. The receptors were gathered from an adult with an advanced solid tumor such as melanoma, head and neck, liver or kidney cancer. CDR3s include the opening cysteine and the closing phenylalanine or tryptophan. D genes are given only for firm matches.

d_gene: -
v_gene: TRBV11-2
j_gene: TRBJ1-1
CDR3aa: CASSSQGGTTEAFF

d_gene: -
v_gene: TRBV30
j_gene: TRBJ2-1
CDR3aa: CAWTAGSNNEQFF

d_gene: TRBD1
v_gene: TRBV2
j_gene: TRBJ1-4
CDR3aa: CASRDRVGSEKLFF

d_gene: -
v_gene: TRBV10-3
j_gene: TRBJ2-1
CDR3aa: CAISESGISYNEQFF

d_gene: TRBD1
v_gene: TRBV6-1
j_gene: TRBJ1-4
CDR3aa: CASSERPGQRREKLFF

d_gene: -
v_gene: TRBV11-3
j_gene: TRBJ2-1
CDR3aa: CASSLQGSSYNEQFF

d_gene: TRBD1
v_gene: TRBV7-6
j_gene: TRBJ2-5
CDR3aa: CASSLFMSGGETQYF

d_gene: -
v_gene: TRBV2
j_gene: TRBJ2-2
CDR3aa: CASSEGQRNTGELFF

d_gene: -
v_gene: TRBV13
j_gene: TRBJ2-7
CDR3aa: CASSGPTGLHEQYF

d_gene: TRBD1
v_gene: TRBV5-1
j_gene: TRBJ1-2
CDR3aa: CASSLANSRQGGYGYTF

d_gene: -
v_gene: TRBV7-9
j_gene: TRBJ2-6
CDR3aa: CAIGHSGANVLTF

d_gene: TRBD1
v_gene: TRBV11-3
j_gene: TRBJ2-1
CDR3aa: CASSPSGTGNYNEQFF

d_gene: -
v_gene: TRBV5-5
j_gene: TRBJ1-4
CDR3aa: CASSYAPLGGEKLFF

d_gene: -
v_gene: TRBV2
j_gene: TRBJ1-1
CDR3aa: CASSDTYRLTEAFF

d_gene: -
v_gene: TRBV5-1
j_gene: TRBJ1-1
CDR3aa: CASSIILNTEAFF

d_gene: -
v_gene: TRBV6-5
j_gene: TRBJ1-6
CDR3aa: CASSYSRRGSDSPLHF

d_gene: -
v_gene: TRBV4-1
j_gene: TRBJ1-2
CDR3aa: CASSQKLAGWNGYTF

d_gene: TRBD1
v_gene: TRBV19
j_gene: TRBJ1-6
CDR3aa: CASSDRAYSPLHF

d_gene: TRBD1
v_gene: TRBV28
j_gene: TRBJ1-2
CDR3aa: CASRASGGAGYTF

d_gene: TRBD1
v_gene: TRBV18
j_gene: TRBJ2-1
CDR3aa: CASLRDRANEQFF

d_gene: -
v_gene: TRBV9
j_gene: TRBJ1-1
CDR3aa: CASSTHRDTEAFF

d_gene: TRBD2
v_gene: TRBV12-5
j_gene: TRBJ2-3
CDR3aa: CASGFKGLNTDTQYF

d_gene: -
v_gene: TRBV7-2
j_gene: TRBJ1-2
CDR3aa: CASRQPGPSYGYTF

d_gene: -
v_gene: TRBV7-2
j_gene: TRBJ2-3
CDR3aa: CASSLAGGTDMQYF